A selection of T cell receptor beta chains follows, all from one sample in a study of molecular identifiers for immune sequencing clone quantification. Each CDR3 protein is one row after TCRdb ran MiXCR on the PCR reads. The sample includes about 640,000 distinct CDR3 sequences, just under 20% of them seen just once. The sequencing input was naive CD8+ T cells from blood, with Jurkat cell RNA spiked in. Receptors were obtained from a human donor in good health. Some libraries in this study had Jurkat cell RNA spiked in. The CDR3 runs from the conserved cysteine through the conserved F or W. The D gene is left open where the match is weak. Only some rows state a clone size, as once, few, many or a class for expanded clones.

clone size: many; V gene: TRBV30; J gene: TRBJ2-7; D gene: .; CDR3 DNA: TGTGCCTGGAGTGTACCAGGACTACGCTACGAGCAGTACTTC; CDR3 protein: CAWSVPGLRYEQYF
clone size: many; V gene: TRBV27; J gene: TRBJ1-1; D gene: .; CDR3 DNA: TGTGCCAGCAGTTTAACAGCTATTGGAAACACTGAAGCTTTCTTT; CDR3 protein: CASSLTAIGNTEAFF
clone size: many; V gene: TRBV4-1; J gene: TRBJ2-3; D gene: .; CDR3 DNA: TGCGCCAGCAGCCCGGAAGGGGGGCGCTTGGATACGCAGTATTTT; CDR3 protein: CASSPEGGRLDTQYF
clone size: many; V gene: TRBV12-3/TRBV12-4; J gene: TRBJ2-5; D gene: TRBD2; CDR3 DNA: TGTGCCAGCAGTTTAGCTCGGTCTAGCGGGGGGGCAGCCGAGACCCAGTACTTC; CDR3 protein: CASSLARSSGGAAETQYF
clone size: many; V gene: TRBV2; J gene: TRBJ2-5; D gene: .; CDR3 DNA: TGTGCCAGCAGTAAATTTTGGGAAGAGACCCAGTACTTC; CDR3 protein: CASSKFWEETQYF
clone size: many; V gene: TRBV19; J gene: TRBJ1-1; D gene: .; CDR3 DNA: TGTGCCAGTAGTATAGGCCAGGGTATCACTGAAGCTTTCTTT; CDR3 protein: CASSIGQGITEAFF
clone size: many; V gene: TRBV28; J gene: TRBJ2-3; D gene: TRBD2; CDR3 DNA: TGTGCCAGCAGTTTTGGGCTAGCGGGAGTTCGGACAGATACGCAGTATTTT; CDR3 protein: CASSFGLAGVRTDTQYF
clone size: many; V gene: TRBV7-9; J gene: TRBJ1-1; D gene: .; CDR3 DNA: TGTGCCAACCTACCCCAGGACGAAGCTTTCTTT; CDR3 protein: CANLPQDEAFF
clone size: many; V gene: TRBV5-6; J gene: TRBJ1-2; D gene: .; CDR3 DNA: TGTGCCAGCAGCTTGGGGACAGCGGACTATGGCTACACCTTC; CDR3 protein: CASSLGTADYGYTF
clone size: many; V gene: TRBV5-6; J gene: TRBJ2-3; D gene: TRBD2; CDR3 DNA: TGTGCCAGCAGCTTGGAACTAGCGGGAGTACGAGATACGCAGTATTTT; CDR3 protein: CASSLELAGVRDTQYF
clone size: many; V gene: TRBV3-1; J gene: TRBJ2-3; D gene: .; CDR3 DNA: TGTGCCAGCAGCCAAGAGGGGGATTCGGATACGCAGTATTTT; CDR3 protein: CASSQEGDSDTQYF
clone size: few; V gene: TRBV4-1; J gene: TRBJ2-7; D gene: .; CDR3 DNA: TGCGCCAGCAGCCAAGACAGTCTCACCTACGAGCAGTACTTC; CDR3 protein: CASSQDSLTYEQYF
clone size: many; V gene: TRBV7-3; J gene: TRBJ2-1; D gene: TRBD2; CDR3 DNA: TGTGCCAGCAGCTCCCCTCCGGGACTAGCGGGAGGCAATGAGCAGTTCTTC; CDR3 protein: CASSSPPGLAGGNEQFF
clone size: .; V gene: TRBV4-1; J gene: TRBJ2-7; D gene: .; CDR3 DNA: TGCGCCAGCAGCCAAGAGGGGCGGACGATGGACGAGCAGTACTTC; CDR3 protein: CASSQEGRTMDEQYF
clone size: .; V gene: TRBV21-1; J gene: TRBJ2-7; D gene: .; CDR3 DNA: TGTGCCAGCAGCCCCACCCTTACCGGGCTAGCGAATTCCTACGAGCAGTACTTC; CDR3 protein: CASSPTLTGLANSYEQYF
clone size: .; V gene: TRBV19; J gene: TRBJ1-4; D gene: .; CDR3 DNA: TGTGCCAGTAGTGGTACGCAGGGGACTAATGAAAGACTGTTTTTT; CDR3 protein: CASSGTQGTNERLFF
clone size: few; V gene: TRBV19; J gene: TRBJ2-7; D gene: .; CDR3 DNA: TGTGCCAGTAGTATGGGTCCGGGGAGCGAGCAGTACTTC; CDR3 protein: CASSMGPGSEQYF
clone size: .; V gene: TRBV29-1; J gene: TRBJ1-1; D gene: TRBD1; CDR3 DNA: TGCAGCGCCCAAGGGGGGACAGCAGAAGCTTTCTTT; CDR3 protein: CSAQGGTAEAFF
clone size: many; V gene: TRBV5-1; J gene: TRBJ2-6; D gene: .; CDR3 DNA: TGCGCCAGCAGCTTGGCCCAGGTCATATTGGCCTCTGGGGCCAACGTCCTGACTTTC; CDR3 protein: CASSLAQVILASGANVLTF
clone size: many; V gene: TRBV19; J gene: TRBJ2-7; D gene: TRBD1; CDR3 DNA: TGTGCCACGGGCCAGGGGGAACTATCTACCTACGAGCAGTACTTC; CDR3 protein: CATGQGELSTYEQYF
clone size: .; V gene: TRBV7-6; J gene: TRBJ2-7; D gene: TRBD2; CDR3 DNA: TGTGCCAGCAGCCAAGCTGGCGGGAGTTATGACGAGCAGTACTTC; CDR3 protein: CASSQAGGSYDEQYF
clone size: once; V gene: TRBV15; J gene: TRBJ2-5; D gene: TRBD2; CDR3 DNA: TGTGCCACCAGCAGAGATGGGGTTAGTGGGCGGGAGATTCAAGAGACCCAGTACTTC; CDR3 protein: CATSRDGVSGREIQETQYF
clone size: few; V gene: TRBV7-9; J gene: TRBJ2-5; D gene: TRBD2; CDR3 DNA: TGTGCCAGCAGCTTGGGGGGGTCCGTCCAGTACTTC; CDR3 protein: CASSLGGSVQYF
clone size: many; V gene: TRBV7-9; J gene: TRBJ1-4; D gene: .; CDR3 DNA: TGTGCCAGCAGCTTACTTACGAGCAATGAAAAACTGTTTTTT; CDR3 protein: CASSLLTSNEKLFF
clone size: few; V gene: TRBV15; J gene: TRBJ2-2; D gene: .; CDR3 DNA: TGTGCCACCAGCAGAGTTCTAGCTACCGGGGAGCTGTTTTTT; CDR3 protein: CATSRVLATGELFF
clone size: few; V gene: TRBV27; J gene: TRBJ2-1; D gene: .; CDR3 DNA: TGTGCCAGCAGTTTATCTGGCAGATACAATGAGCAGTTCTTC; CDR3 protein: CASSLSGRYNEQFF
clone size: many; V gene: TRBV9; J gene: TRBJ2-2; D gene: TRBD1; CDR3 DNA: TGTGCCAGCAGCCCGACAGGGGCGCTTACCGGGGAGCTGTTTTTT; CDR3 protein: CASSPTGALTGELFF
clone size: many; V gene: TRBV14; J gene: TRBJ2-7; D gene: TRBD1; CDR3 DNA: TGTGCCAGCAGCCACGCCCATGGGACAGGAGGGGACGAGCAGTACTTC; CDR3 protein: CASSHAHGTGGDEQYF
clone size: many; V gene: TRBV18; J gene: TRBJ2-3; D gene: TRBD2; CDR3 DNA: TGTGCCAGCACACCGGGACTAGCGGGAGTGGAACAAGATACGCAGTATTTT; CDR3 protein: CASTPGLAGVEQDTQYF
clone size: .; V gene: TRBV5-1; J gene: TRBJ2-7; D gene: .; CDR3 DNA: TGCGCCAGCAGCTTGGCGTGGGGCTCTTCCTGCGAGCAGTACTTC; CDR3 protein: CASSLAWGSSCEQYF
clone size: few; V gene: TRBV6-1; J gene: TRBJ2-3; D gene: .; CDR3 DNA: TGTGCCAGCAGTGCATCGGCTCTGGGGGGCCCAGATACGCAGTATTTT; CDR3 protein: CASSASALGGPDTQYF
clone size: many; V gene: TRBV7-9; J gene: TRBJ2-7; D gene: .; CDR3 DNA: TGTGCCAGCGGGCGTAACGAGCAGTACTTC; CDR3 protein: CASGRNEQYF
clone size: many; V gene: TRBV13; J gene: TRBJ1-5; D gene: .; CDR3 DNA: TGTGCCAGCAGCCCCAAACCGAGACCAGATAGCAATCAGCCCCAGCATTTT; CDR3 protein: CASSPKPRPDSNQPQHF
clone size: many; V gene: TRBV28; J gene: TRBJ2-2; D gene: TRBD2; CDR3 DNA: TGTGCCAGCAGTTTCCCACTAGCGGGAGAGGCGAACACCGGGGAGCTGTTTTTT; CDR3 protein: CASSFPLAGEANTGELFF
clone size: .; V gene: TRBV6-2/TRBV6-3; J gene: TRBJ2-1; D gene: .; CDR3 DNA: TGTGCCAGCAGCGGCGACGTATGCAATGAGCAGTTCTTC; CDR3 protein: CASSGDVCNEQFF
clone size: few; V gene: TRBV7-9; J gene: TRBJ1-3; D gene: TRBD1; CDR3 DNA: TGTGCCAGCGGCGGACAGGGCTACCCTGGAAACACCATATATTTT; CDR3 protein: CASGGQGYPGNTIYF
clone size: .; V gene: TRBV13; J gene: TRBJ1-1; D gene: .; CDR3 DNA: TGTGCCAACAGCATACGAGGGGAGAACACTGAAGCTTTCTTT; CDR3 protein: CANSIRGENTEAFF
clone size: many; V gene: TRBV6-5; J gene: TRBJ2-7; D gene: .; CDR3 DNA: TGTGCCAGCAGTTACTCGGCAGGTAGTATATCCTACGAGCAGTACTTC; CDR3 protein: CASSYSAGSISYEQYF
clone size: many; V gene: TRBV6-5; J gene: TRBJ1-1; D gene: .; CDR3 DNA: TGTGCCAGCAGTTACGCCGGGATTTCTGAAGCTTTCTTT; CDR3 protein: CASSYAGISEAFF
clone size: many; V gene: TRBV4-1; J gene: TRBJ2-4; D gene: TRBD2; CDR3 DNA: TGCGCCAGCAGCCAGCCCGGGACTAGCGGGGGGAAAAACATTCAGTACTTC; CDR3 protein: CASSQPGTSGGKNIQYF
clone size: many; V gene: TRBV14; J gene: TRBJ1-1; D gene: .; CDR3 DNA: TGTGCCAGCAGCCACCCGCCCGACACTGAAGCTTTCTTT; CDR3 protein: CASSHPPDTEAFF
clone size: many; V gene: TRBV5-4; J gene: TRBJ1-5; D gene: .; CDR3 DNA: TGTGCCAGCAGCTTGGCACCGGGGATCAATCAGCCCCAGCATTTT; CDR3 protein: CASSLAPGINQPQHF
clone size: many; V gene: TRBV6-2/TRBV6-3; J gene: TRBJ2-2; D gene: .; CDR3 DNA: TGTGCCAGCAGTTTCCACCCCGGGGAGCTGTTTTTT; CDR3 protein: CASSFHPGELFF
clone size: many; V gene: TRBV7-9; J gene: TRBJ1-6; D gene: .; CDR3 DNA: TGTGCCAGCAGCCCGTTGAGGGGTAATTCACCCCTCCACTTT; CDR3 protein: CASSPLRGNSPLHF
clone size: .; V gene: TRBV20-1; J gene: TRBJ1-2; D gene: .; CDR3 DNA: TGCAGTGTTGACCGGGACACCGATAATTCTAACTATGGCTACACCTTC; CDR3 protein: CSVDRDTDNSNYGYTF
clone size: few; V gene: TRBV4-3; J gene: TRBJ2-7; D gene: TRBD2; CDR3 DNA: TGCGCCAGCAGCCAAGCCCTTTCCGGGACTAGCTTCTACGAGCAGTACTTC; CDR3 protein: CASSQALSGTSFYEQYF
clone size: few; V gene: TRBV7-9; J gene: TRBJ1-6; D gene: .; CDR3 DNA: TGTGCCAGCAGCTTAGGTCAGGGCGTCGATAATTCACCCCTCCACTTT; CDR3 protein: CASSLGQGVDNSPLHF
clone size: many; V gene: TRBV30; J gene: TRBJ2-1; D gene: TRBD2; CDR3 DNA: TGTGCCTGGAGTGTTGGCCTAGCGGGATACAATGAGCAGTTCTTC; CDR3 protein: CAWSVGLAGYNEQFF